Below are 15 T cell receptor beta chains sequenced from a single sample in a study of T cells in Graves' hyperthyroidism and ophthalmopathy (dated by TCRdb to the late 2010s). Libraries were built with multiplex PCR. Sequencing was performed on an Illumina HiSeq 2000. The TCR beta CDR3 regions were amplified from RNA transcripts. The TCR CDR3 was subjected to a first round of RT-PCR using the HTBI primer set and the Qiagen OneStep RT-PCR kit. TCRdb passed the public sequencing reads through fastp at Q25 and MiXCR, retaining productive beta sequences. Each record represents a unique CDR3 protein, reported with the most common genes and DNA among its rows. For this sample there are a few hundred thousand distinct CDR3 sequences; around 16% appear just once. The ten top clones hold 13% to 15% of the sample. The sample comprised blood. The source is a woman aged 18-30 years with Graves' hyperthyroidism.

This clonotype was observed at least ten times. The chain joins TRBV28 to TRBJ1-2; 7 nucleotides agree with TRBD1. After removal of 6 bases from V and 6 bases from J, the junction contained 7 bases not matched to a gene. This CDR3 region has 13 residues. From germline, CDR1 is MDHEN and CDR2 SYDVKM. The CDR3 region is CASSPDREDGYTF. The CDR3 coding sequence is TGTGCCAGCAGCCCTGACAGGGAGGATGGCTACACCTTC.

The chain joins TRBV29-1 to TRBJ2-3; 7 positions agree with TRBD2. Germline CDR1 and CDR2: SQVTM and ANQGSEA. Losses at the gene ends were 8 bases for V and 2 bases for J; bases not matched to a gene: 13. The CDR3 extends over 15 amino acids. The CDR3 DNA reads as TGCAGCACTAGCAGGCTAGCGGATATCACAGATACGCAGTATTTT. It encodes CSTSRLADITDTQYF.

This clonotype was detected many times. The DNA for the CDR3 is TGTGCCAGCAGTTCTCCAACGGGACAGAAAGTAGCGGGGGGCTACAATGAGCAGTTCTTC. Protein product: CASSSPTGQKVAGGYNEQFF. The gene calls are TRBV25-1 and TRBJ2-1; TRBD2 aligns across 10 bases. The CDR3 is made up of 20 amino acids. The germline CDR1 and CDR2 sequences are MGHDK and SYGVNS. After removal of 5 bases from V and 3 bases from J, the junction contained 19 bases not matched to a gene.

This clonotype came up many times. This sequence joins TRBV6-2 or TRBV6-3 and TRBJ2-7, with D perhaps matching TRBD1 (6 bases). Trimming took 6 bases from V and 0 from J, leaving 15 bases between them. Germline CDR1 MNHEY, CDR2 SVGEGT. There are 15 residues in the CDR3. As DNA, the CDR3 is TGTGCCAGCAGGCTGGCCGGGACACCCTCCTACGAGCAGTACTTC. It is translated as CASRLAGTPSYEQYF.

The chain employs TRBV5-1 and TRBJ1-4, with 9 positions matching TRBD1. With V trimmed by 7 bases and J by 5 bases, 6 bases remained unmatched. The CDR3 runs to 14 residues. Germline loops: CDR1 SGHRS, CDR2 YFSETQ. The CDR3 loop is CASGQGTLNEKLFF. The CDR3 nucleotides read TGCGCCAGCGGACAGGGGACGTTAAATGAAAAACTGTTTTTT.

This clonotype was seen ten or more times. The chain combines TRBV5-1 with TRBJ1-2, with a weak D call TRBD1 (5 bases). The CDR3 length is 15 residues. Germline-derived CDR1 and CDR2 are SGHRS and YFSETQ. V lost 0 bases and J 2 bases, leaving 11 bases between the germline ends. The CDR3 region is CASSLEPGRNYGYTF. In DNA, the CDR3 is TGCGCCAGCAGCTTGGAGCCAGGGAGGAACTATGGCTACACCTTC.

The chain is built from TRBV6-1 and TRBJ2-1, with TRBD1 matching over 10 bases. Germline loops: CDR1 MNHNS, CDR2 SASEGT. The V gene end was trimmed by 6 bases and the J gene end by 6 bases; junction bases not matched to a gene: 8. CDR3 length equals 15 residues. Here the CDR3 DNA reads TGTGCCAGCAGGGCCGACAGGGGGCGCATCAATGAGCAGTTCTTC. Encoded protein: CASRADRGRINEQFF.

This clonotype was recorded at least ten times. CDR3 nucleotides: TGTGCCAGCTCACGAGGAGGGGGCCACGTCACAGATACGCAGTATTTT. This gives the protein CASSRGGGHVTDTQYF. This rearrangement joins TRBV18 to TRBJ2-3, with D tentatively TRBD1 (7 bases). The length of the CDR3 is 16 residues. Trimming took 4 bases from V and 2 from J, leaving 16 bases between them. Germline CDR1 reads KGHSH; CDR2 reads LQKENI.

This clonotype was detected many times. The chain is built from TRBV12-3 or TRBV12-4 and TRBJ1-2; TRBD1 matches 7 bases. The CDR3 length is 13 residues. Trimming cost V 5 bases and J 5 bases; bases outside gene matches: 5. DNA for the CDR3: TGTGCCAGCAGTCAAGACAGGGAATATGGCTACACCTTC. Translating gives CASSQDREYGYTF.

V gene TRBV20-1 combines with J gene TRBJ2-1, with D perhaps matching TRBD1 or TRBD2 (6 bases each). Trimming shortened V by 5 bases and J by 0 bases, and 11 bases separated the two germline ends. This CDR3 has 14 amino acids. Germline CDR1 and CDR2: DFQATT and SNEGSKA (reference sequence). CDR3 nucleotides: TGCAGTGCTGTAGGGGGGAGCTCCTACAATGAGCAGTTCTTC. Translating it yields CSAVGGSSYNEQFF.

The chain recombines TRBV5-4 with TRBJ2-3; 7 nucleotides match TRBD1. The CDR3 runs 14 residues. V gave up 3 bases and J gave up 4 bases; unmatched junction bases: 5. The V gene's germline CDR1 is SGHNT and CDR2 YYREEE (reference sequence). In DNA, the CDR3 is TGTGCCAGCAGCTCCAGACAGGGCGCAGATACGCAGTATTTT. It codes for CASSSRQGADTQYF.

This clonotype came up a few times. V and J are TRBV24-1 and TRBJ1-2; 8 bases are a match to TRBD1. CDR3 length equals 17 residues. The trim removed 2 bases at V and 4 bases at J, leaving 11 bases unmatched. Looked up from germline, CDR1 is KGHDR and CDR2 is SFDVKD. CDR3 sequence: CATSDSRTGKGTYGYTF. In nucleotides, the CDR3 is TGTGCCACCAGTGATTCCCGGACAGGGAAGGGGACCTATGGCTACACCTTC.

The sample holds a few counts of this clonotype. This chain connects TRBV6-2 or TRBV6-3 to TRBJ2-5, with no clear D. The germline V and J ends were trimmed by 7 bases and 7 bases, with 16 bases remaining between them. From germline, CDR1 is MNHEY and CDR2 SVGEGT. The CDR3 consists of 13 residues. The CDR3 is CASTSTDVGTQYF. As DNA, the CDR3 is TGTGCCAGCACCTCCACGGACGTGGGGACCCAGTACTTC.

This clonotype was observed at least ten times. The CDR3 region is CASSQEDGANVLTF. The CDR3 DNA reads TGTGCCAGCAGCCAAGAGGACGGGGCCAACGTCCTGACTTTC. The chain has TRBV3-1 and TRBJ2-6; D unresolved. Germline V gene sequence: CDR1 LGHDT, CDR2 YNNKEL (reference sequence). This CDR3 spans 14 amino acids. Trimming took off 0 bases at V and 4 bases at J, with 4 bases between the two ends. Full variable domain (rest looked up from reference TRBV3-1 and TRBJ2-6): DTAVSQTPKYLVTQMGNDKSIKCEQNLGHDTMYWYKQDSKKFLKIMFSYNNKELIINETVPNRFSPKSPDKAHLNLHINSLELGDSAVYFCASSQEDGANVLTFGAGSRLTVL.

To note about this clonotype: A read error may be the cause here, since a much bigger clone is one base away. Likely a read error: the CDR3 ends without its conserved phenylalanine or tryptophan. This chain joins TRBV7-2 and TRBJ1-2, with D unresolved. Germline V CDR1 and CDR2: SGHTA, FQGNSA. Trimming pared 2 bases from V and 2 bases from J, leaving 12 bases between. This CDR3 contains 15 residues. The CDR3 reads CASSLIPGPNYGYTS. For the CDR3, the DNA is TGTGCCAGCAGCTTAATCCCGGGCCCCAACTATGGCTACACCTCC.